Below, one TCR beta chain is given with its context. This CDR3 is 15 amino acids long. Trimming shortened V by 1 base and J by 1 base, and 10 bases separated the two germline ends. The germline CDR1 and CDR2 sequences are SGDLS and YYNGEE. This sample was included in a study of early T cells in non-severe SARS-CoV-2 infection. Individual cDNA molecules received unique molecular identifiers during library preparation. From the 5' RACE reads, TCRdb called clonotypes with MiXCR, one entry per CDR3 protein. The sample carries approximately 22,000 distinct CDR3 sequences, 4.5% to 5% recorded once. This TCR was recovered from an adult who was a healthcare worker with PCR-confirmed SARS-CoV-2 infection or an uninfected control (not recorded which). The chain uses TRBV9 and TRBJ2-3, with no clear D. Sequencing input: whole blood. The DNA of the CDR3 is TGTGCCAGCAGCGTAAGTCCTGGTGGCACAGATACGCAGTATTTT. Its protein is CASSVSPGGTDTQYF. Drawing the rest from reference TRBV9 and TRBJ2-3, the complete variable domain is DSGVTQTPKHLITATGQRVTLRCSPRSGDLSVYWYQQSLDQGLQFLIQYYNGEERAKGNILERFSAQQFPDLHSELNLSSLELGDSALYFCASSVSPGGTDTQYFGPGTRLTVL.